The clone carrying this T cell receptor (beta chain) was seen at least ten times. Antigen: not known. The data are from a study of T cells in Graves' hyperthyroidism and ophthalmopathy. Study results and limitations: Classification by a 13 V-J model distinguished ophthalmopathy from stable hyperthyroidism.

Over 18 months, lack of ophthalmopathy progression marked Graves' hyperthyroidism as stable. Diagnosing involved the use of clinical symptoms, serum thyroxine and TRAb, thyroid ultrasound and orbital computed tomography. A roughly 9.3 ml volume of fresh peripheral blood provided the PBMCs. Amplified regions were TCR beta CDR3 sequences from RNA transcripts. The HTBI set primed first-round TCR CDR3 RT-PCR. TCRdb independently ran MiXCR on the multiplex PCR reads; one entry per CDR3 protein. This sample carries a few hundred thousand distinct CDR3 sequences, 14% of them seen once, and the ten largest clones take over 11%. Trimming cost V 3 bases and J 5 bases; bases outside gene matches: 10. The CDR3 has 16 residues.

Sequenced input: blood. The gene calls are TRBV12-3 or TRBV12-4 and TRBJ2-5, with 9 bases fitting TRBD2. This TCR came from a woman aged 40 to 49 with Graves' hyperthyroidism. The CDR3 here is CASSFSGSIPRETQYF. The CDR3 DNA sequence: TGTGCCAGCAGTTTTAGCGGGAGCATTCCACGTGAGACCCAGTACTTC.